A single sample gave rise to the 20 T cell receptor beta chains below, sequenced in a study of T cell responses to AZD1222 COVID-19 vaccine listed by TCRdb under 2021. In the paper's terms, the time point label means: baseline before first vaccination. Libraries were built with the immunoSEQ multiplex PCR assay. Sourced from immuneACCESS, this table was stored by TCRdb with only in-frame sequences that have V and J called. A share of the clones is absent; for the studies checked, an unresolved V gene accounts for under half, and the remainder has no known explanation. The sample contains some 100,000 clones, about 93% of them found a single time. The biggest ten clones account for more than 1.5% of the sample. The specimen comprised peripheral blood, sampled on day 0 of AZD1222 vaccination. These receptors were obtained from an adult in good health.

The chain's CDR3 is CASSEGGEGQPQHF. The CDR3 nucleotides read TGTGCCAGCAGTGAGGGAGGAGAAGGTCAGCCCCAGCATTTT. The chain is built from TRBV6-4 and TRBJ1-5; D is unclear. Germline CDR1 is MRHNA and CDR2 is SNTAGT. This CDR3 has 14 residues. The ends were cut back, 3 bases at V and 6 bases at J, with 12 bases in the middle.

The rearrangement joins TRBV7-2 to TRBJ2-3, with D unresolved. CDR3 size: 14 residues. The germline gives CDR1 SGHTA, CDR2 FQGNSA. With 3 bases removed from V and 5 bases from J, the gap between germline ends came to 12 bases. The CDR3 bases are TGTGCCAGCAGCTTTGGCTACTTGGGAGATACGCAGTATTTT. Translation: CASSFGYLGDTQYF.

The chain joins TRBV19 to TRBJ2-7, with a possible D match to TRBD1 (6 bases). V was clipped by 1 base and J by 3 bases, with 10 bases between them. The CDR3 is made up of 14 amino acids. Germline CDR1 LNHDA, CDR2 SQIVND (reference sequence). The DNA of the CDR3 is TGTGCCAGTAGTATAGGGGGACATCACTACGAGCAGTACTTC. It codes for CASSIGGHHYEQYF.

The V call is TRBV7-9, the J call TRBJ2-2, with D uncertain. Germline lookup yields CDR1 SEHNR and CDR2 FQNEAQ (reference sequence). With 1 base removed from V and 5 bases from J, the gap between germline ends came to 11 bases. This CDR3 contains 15 residues. CDR3 region: CASSLGLGNTGELFF. As DNA, the CDR3 is TGTGCCAGCAGCTTAGGTCTGGGGAATACCGGGGAGCTGTTTTTT.

This chain connects TRBV5-1 to TRBJ2-7, with 10 bases identical to TRBD1. The CDR3 length is 16 residues. Germline V CDR1 and CDR2: SGHRS, YFSETQ. After removal of 0 bases from V and 5 bases from J, the junction contained 8 bases not matched to a gene. The CDR3, as DNA: TGCGCCAGCAGCTTGGTGGCCCCCGGGACAGGGGACGAGCAGTACTTC. Its translation: CASSLVAPGTGDEQYF.

V gene TRBV19 combines with J gene TRBJ2-1, with 11 bases fitting TRBD1. CDR1 and CDR2 (germline): LNHDA, SQIVND (reference sequence). J gave up 5 bases and V 4 bases, and 13 bases lay outside the gene matches. The CDR3 totals 18 residues. This chain's CDR3 is CASSTRAGRDRGNNEQFF. The CDR3 DNA is TGTGCCAGTAGTACCCGAGCGGGAAGGGACAGGGGGAACAATGAGCAGTTCTTC.

The V gene is TRBV11-2, the J gene TRBJ1-1; 8 bases fit TRBD1. Germline V lookup: CDR1 SGHAT, CDR2 FQNNGV. The CDR3 is 16 residues long. V trimming: 5 bases; J trimming: 5 bases; junction bases outside the gene matches: 13. CDR3 amino acids: CASSPKTRTGLTEAFF. The CDR3 coding sequence is TGTGCCAGCAGCCCGAAAACCCGGACAGGGCTTACTGAAGCTTTCTTT.

The CDR3 coding sequence is TGTGCCAGCAGTTTTGGTAGCTACGAGCAGTACTTC. The encoded protein is CASSFGSYEQYF. This rearrangement joins TRBV27 to TRBJ2-7; the D is unclear. This CDR3 contains 12 residues. V lost 3 bases and J lost 3, with 6 bases in between. CDR1 is MNHEY and CDR2 is SMNVEV in the germline V gene (reference sequence).

V and J are TRBV27 and TRBJ2-5; D unresolved. The ends were cut back, 5 bases at V and 7 bases at J, with 8 bases in the middle. This CDR3 spans 11 amino acids. CDR1 and CDR2 (germline): MNHEY, SMNVEV (reference sequence). CDR3 nucleotides: TGTGCCAGCAGTACTAAGCGGACCCAGTACTTC. Protein: CASSTKRTQYF.

This clone came up a few times. This chain links TRBV24-1 with TRBJ1-2, with D hard to call. The length of the CDR3 is 14 residues. Trimming left V 5 bases short and J 1 base short, with 10 bases between. Germline V lookup: CDR1 KGHDR, CDR2 SFDVKD. CDR3 DNA: TGTGCCACCAGTGCCCCGGGCATTAACTATGGCTACACCTTC. Its protein product is CATSAPGINYGYTF.

The chain employs TRBV29-1 and TRBJ1-1; D call uncertain. The V end lost 5 bases, the J end lost 1 base, and 8 bases lay between the germline ends. Germline assignment: CDR1 SQVTM and CDR2 ANQGSEA. This CDR3 is 12 amino acids long. The CDR3 protein is CSVSRGNTEAFF. The CDR3 DNA is TGCAGCGTTTCGCGGGGGAACACTGAAGCTTTCTTT.

Of note for this clone: The junction shows a germline mismatch at one end, possibly a read error. The V gene is TRBV11-2, the J gene TRBJ2-7; the match to TRBD2 covers 13 bases. Germline assignment: CDR1 SGHAT and CDR2 FQNNGV. The CDR3 extends over 14 amino acids. The CDR3 DNA is TGTGCCAGCAGCGCGACTAGCGGGGGGTACGGGCAGTACTTC. Its protein is CASSATSGGYGQYF.

The V call is TRBV6-6, the J call TRBJ1-2; D gene uncertain. CDR1 and CDR2 (germline): MNHNY, SVGAGI (reference sequence). The CDR3 totals 15 residues. V was shortened by 4 bases and J by 8 bases, with 20 bases between the two germline ends. Written as DNA, the CDR3 is TGTGCCAGCAGTTCAAGTAGGATCAAAGCCGGGGGCTACACCTTC. Protein: CASSSSRIKAGGYTF.

The chain employs TRBV28 and TRBJ2-7, with 11 bases aligning to TRBD2. CDR3 length: 14 amino acids. Trimming removed 3 bases from V and 4 bases from J; junction bases left unmatched: 2. Germline V gives CDR1 MDHEN, CDR2 SYDVKM. The CDR3 sequence: CASSFPSGRYEQYF. CDR3 bases: TGTGCCAGCAGTTTTCCTAGCGGGAGGTACGAGCAGTACTTC. The full variable domain, with the rest looked up from reference TRBV28 and TRBJ2-7, is DVKVTQSSRYLVKRTGEKVFLECVQDMDHENMFWYRQDPGLGLRLIYFSYDVKMKEKGDIPEGYSVSREKKERFSLILESASTNQTSMYLCASSFPSGRYEQYFGPGTRLTVT.

The chain employs TRBV20-1 and TRBJ1-1, with 11 nucleotides matching TRBD1. Germline CDR1 DFQATT, CDR2 SNEGSKA (reference sequence). V shed 3 bases, J shed 4 bases, and the junction held 7 bases outside the gene matches. This CDR3 comprises 15 residues. This CDR3 is CSASFMGQGGTEAFF. Written as DNA, the CDR3 is TGCAGTGCTAGTTTTATGGGACAGGGGGGCACTGAAGCTTTCTTT.

In this sample, this clone turned up once. This chain joins TRBV7-2 and TRBJ2-5; D unclear. Trimming stripped 4 bases from V and 2 bases from J, with 5 bases between. The length of the CDR3 is 12 residues. From germline, CDR1 is SGHTA and CDR2 FQGNSA. The CDR3 protein is CASSSAQETQYF. The DNA of the CDR3 is TGTGCCAGCAGCTCCGCGCAAGAGACCCAGTACTTC.

This chain links TRBV28 with TRBJ2-7; the match to TRBD1 covers 8 bases. V was clipped by 5 bases and J by 5 bases; unmatched bases: 8. The CDR3 spans 14 residues. The germline gives CDR1 MDHEN, CDR2 SYDVKM. CDR3 bases: TGTGCCAGCAGTCGGACAGGGAGAGTCCACGAGCAGTACTTC. It specifies CASSRTGRVHEQYF.

The rearrangement joins TRBV18 to TRBJ1-1, with D unresolved. V lost 5 bases and J lost 1, with 5 bases in between. The CDR3 contains 12 residues. The germline V gene has CDR1 KGHSH and CDR2 LQKENI. The DNA for the CDR3 is TGTGCCAGCTCAGGAGGGAACACTGAAGCTTTCTTT. Its protein is CASSGGNTEAFF.

V usage is TRBV5-1 and J usage is TRBJ2-5, with D perhaps TRBD2 (6 bases). V was shortened by 0 bases and J by 5 bases, with 11 bases between the two germline ends. Germline V gives CDR1 SGHRS, CDR2 YFSETQ. This CDR3 region has 14 residues. The CDR3, as DNA: TGCGCCAGCAGCTTGGAGGAGGGCTGGGAGACCCAGTACTTC. Its protein is CASSLEEGWETQYF.

This rearrangement joins TRBV7-3 to TRBJ2-1, with D perhaps TRBD2 (5 bases). This CDR3 has 16 amino acids. V was clipped by 1 base and J by 0 bases, with 10 bases between them. Germline V lookup: CDR1 SGHTA, CDR2 FQGTGA. CDR3 protein: CASSLRVAGSYNEQFF. CDR3 DNA: TGTGCCAGCAGCTTAAGGGTGGCGGGCTCCTACAATGAGCAGTTCTTC.